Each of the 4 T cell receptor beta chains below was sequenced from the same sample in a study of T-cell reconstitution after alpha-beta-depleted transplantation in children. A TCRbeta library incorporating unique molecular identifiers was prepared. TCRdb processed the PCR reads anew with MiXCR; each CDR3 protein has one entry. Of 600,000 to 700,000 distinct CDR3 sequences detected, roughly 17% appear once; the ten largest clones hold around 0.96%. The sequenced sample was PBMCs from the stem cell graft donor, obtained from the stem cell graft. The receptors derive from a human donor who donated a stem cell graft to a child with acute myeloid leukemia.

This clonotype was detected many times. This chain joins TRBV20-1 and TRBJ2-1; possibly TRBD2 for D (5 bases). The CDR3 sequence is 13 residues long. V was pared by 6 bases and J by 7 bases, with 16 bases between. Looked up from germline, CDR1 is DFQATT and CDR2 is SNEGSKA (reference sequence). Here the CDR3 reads CSAVQAARNEQFF. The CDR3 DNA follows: TGCAGTGCGGTCCAAGCGGCTAGGAATGAGCAGTTCTTC.

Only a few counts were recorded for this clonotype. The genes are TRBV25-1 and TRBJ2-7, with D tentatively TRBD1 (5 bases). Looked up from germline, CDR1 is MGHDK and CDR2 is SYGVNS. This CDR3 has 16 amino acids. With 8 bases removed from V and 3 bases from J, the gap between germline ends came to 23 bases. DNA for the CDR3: TGTGCCAGCTCCGGGCCAGGGCGGCAGACTCTCTACGAGCAGTACTTC. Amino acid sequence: CASSGPGRQTLYEQYF.

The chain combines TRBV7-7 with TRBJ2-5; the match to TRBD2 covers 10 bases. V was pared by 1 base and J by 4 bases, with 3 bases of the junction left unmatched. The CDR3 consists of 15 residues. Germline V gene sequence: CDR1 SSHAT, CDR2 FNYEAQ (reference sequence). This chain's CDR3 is CASSLDPSGGETQYF. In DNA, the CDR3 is TGTGCCAGCAGCTTAGACCCTAGCGGGGGAGAGACCCAGTACTTC.

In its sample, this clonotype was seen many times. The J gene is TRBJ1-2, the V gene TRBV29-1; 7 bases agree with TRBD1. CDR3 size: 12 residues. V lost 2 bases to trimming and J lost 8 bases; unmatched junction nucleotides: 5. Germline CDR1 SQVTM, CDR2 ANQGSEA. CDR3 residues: CSVEHRGSGYTF. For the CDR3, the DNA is TGCAGCGTTGAACACAGGGGATCCGGCTACACCTTC.